The T cell receptor beta chain under discussion was sequenced for a study of blood T cell repertoires in COVID-19. Per the study methods: Counts of nucleated cells, estimated from reference gene primer amplification, were obtained. The table came from immunoSEQ multiplex PCR; TCRdb's copy has only in-frame clones and leaves some out. That table is the source of V, J and clone size, and D and trimming were worked out from the DNA. The profile shows 300,000 or so clones, roughly nine tenths of them singletons. Trimming left V 0 bases short and J 6 bases short, with 13 bases between. From germline, CDR1 is SGDLS and CDR2 YYNGEE. The CDR3 consists of 15 residues.

The genes are TRBV9 and TRBJ1-5; D is perhaps TRBD1 (6 bases). The sequenced sample was PBMCs or T cells enriched from blood (not recorded which). The source is a woman in her twenties or thirties who had recovered from COVID-19. The CDR3 nucleotides are TGTGCCAGCAGCGTAGCAGGGGAGATAGGTCAGCCCCAGCATTTT. Translating it yields CASSVAGEIGQPQHF.